This T cell receptor (beta chain) was retrieved from a study of regulatory T cells in long-lasting Graves disease. Findings and caveats of the study: Public clonotype sharing was higher in persistent than newly diagnosed patients.

Building the TCR beta libraries relied on iRepertoire HTBI primers, and CDR3 regions underwent Arm-PCR. TCRdb fed the multiplex PCR reads into MiXCR, producing one record per CDR3 protein. Here the sample spans about 440,000 distinct CDR3 sequences, just under 15% being singletons. A remark on this clonotype: Its antigen is as yet unknown.

The CDR3 is made up of 13 amino acids. The germline V gene encodes CDR1 SGHRS and CDR2 YFSETQ. The V and J ends lost 4 bases and 8 bases, in that order; junction bases with no gene match: 6. Time point specified: newly diagnosed GD, antithyroid drugs for less than 3 months. After RNA was extracted from PBMCs, the TCR library was made from it. A further study also used this sample, focusing on T cells in Graves' hyperthyroidism and ophthalmopathy. According to that study: The hyperthyroidism was newly diagnosed and had lasted under 2 months; the patients were aged 18 to 65.

This sequence was found in a woman under 40 with Graves disease. The chain joins TRBV5-1 to TRBJ1-3; 7 bases map to TRBD1. The specimen was peripheral blood mononuclear cells (PBMCs), collected at new diagnosis, from a patient treated with antithyroid drugs. The CDR3 DNA follows: TGCGCCAGCAGCGTACGACAGGGTGACACCATATATTTT. This translates into CASSVRQGDTIYF.